The 32 T cell receptor beta chains reported below all come from one sample, sequenced in a study of blood T cell repertoires in COVID-19. Produced via immunoSEQ multiplex PCR; TCRdb's table is partial and in-frame only. Among over 200,000 clones listed, nearly 90% were seen once. Sequencing used PBMCs or T cells enriched from blood (not recorded which). These TCRs come from a man between 25 and 39 years old who had been exposed to COVID-19.

CDR3 in DNA: TGTGCCAGCAGCTTAGTGTCGGGACAGCTTACAGATACGCAGTATTTT. This codes for CASSLVSGQLTDTQYF. The chain combines TRBV11-1 with TRBJ2-3, with 7 positions matching TRBD1. J gave up 3 bases and V 1 base, and 7 bases lay outside the gene matches. The CDR3 runs 16 residues. Germline V lookup: CDR1 SGHAT, CDR2 FQDESV (reference sequence).

The rearrangement joins TRBV3-1 (or the pseudogene TRBV3-2) to TRBJ2-3, with TRBD2 matching 10 bases. V was clipped by 4 bases and J by 3 bases; unmatched bases: 7. There are 16 residues in the CDR3. From germline, CDR1 is LGHDT and CDR2 YNNKEL (reference sequence). The CDR3 here is CASSPVSGGTTDTQYF. For the CDR3, the DNA is TGTGCCAGCAGCCCTGTTAGCGGGGGGACTACAGATACGCAGTATTTT.

The CDR3 bases are TGCAGTGCTCGCGGCGGGGGCGAGCAGTTCTTC. Its translation: CSARGGGEQFF. The chain has TRBV20-1 and TRBJ2-1, with D perhaps TRBD2 (7 bases). The V end lost 5 bases, the J end lost 10 bases, and 12 bases lay between the germline ends. This CDR3 is built from 11 residues. The V gene's germline CDR1 is DFQATT and CDR2 SNEGSKA (reference sequence).

The rearrangement uses TRBV7-8 and TRBJ2-5, with D perhaps matching TRBD1 (6 bases). Germline CDR1 and CDR2: SGHVS and FQNEAQ. The CDR3 loop spans 14 amino acids. The ends were cut back, 2 bases at V and 5 bases at J, with 12 bases in the middle. CDR3 amino acids: CASSLLLRGETQYF. The CDR3 DNA follows: TGTGCCAGCAGCTTATTATTGAGGGGGGAGACCCAGTACTTC.

This clone was counted between two and nine times. Written as DNA, the CDR3 is TGCGCCAGCAGCCGGGAGGGGCTAGCGGGGGGACTGTACAATGAGCAGTTCTTC. Its protein product is CASSREGLAGGLYNEQFF. The gene calls are TRBV4-1 and TRBJ2-1; 11 bases fit TRBD2. V shed 4 bases, J shed 4 bases, and the junction held 12 bases outside the gene matches. The germline gives CDR1 MGHRA, CDR2 YSYEKL. The CDR3 is 18 amino acids.

V and J are TRBV11-3 and TRBJ2-3; no firm D call. CDR1 SGHNT and CDR2 YENEEA come from the germline V gene. Trimming took 2 bases from V and 2 from J, leaving 8 bases between them. This CDR3 is 14 amino acids long. CDR3 DNA: TGTGCCAGCAGCTTAACAGCCACCACAGATACGCAGTATTTT. This gives the protein CASSLTATTDTQYF.

Concerning this clone: Other DNA sequences in this specimen translate into the identical CDR3. The chain is built from TRBV5-1 and TRBJ2-5; a possible D gene is TRBD2 (6 bases). Trimming shortened V by 3 bases and J by 5 bases, and 14 bases separated the two germline ends. The CDR3 covers 14 residues. Per germline, CDR1 SGHRS and CDR2 YFSETQ. CDR3 DNA: TGCGCCAGCAGCTCTGGAGGGTCCGGTGAGACCCAGTACTTC. Translation: CASSSGGSGETQYF.

The chain joins TRBV20-1 to TRBJ2-7; tentative D call: TRBD2 (6 bases). This CDR3 contains 17 residues. The V and J ends lost 3 bases and 4 bases respectively, with 25 bases between them. Germline V gene lookup returns CDR1 DFQATT and CDR2 SNEGSKA (reference sequence). CDR3 residues: CSASPAGMTLSFYEQYF. CDR3 nucleotides: TGCAGTGCTAGTCCGGCGGGGATGACCTTAAGTTTTTACGAGCAGTACTTC.

The rearrangement uses TRBV3-1 (or the pseudogene TRBV3-2) and TRBJ1-2; D might be TRBD1 (5 bases). The ends were cut back, 1 base at V and 2 bases at J, with 8 bases in the middle. The CDR3 sequence is 14 residues long. CDR1 and CDR2 from the germline V gene are LGHDT and YNNKEL (reference sequence). The CDR3 region has the DNA TGTGCCAGCAGCCAAGCAGCAGGGAACTATGGCTACACCTTC. Encoded protein: CASSQAAGNYGYTF.

The rearrangement joins TRBV10-3 to TRBJ1-5; TRBD1 matches at 12 bases. The germline V gene has CDR1 ENHRY and CDR2 SYGVKD. V lost 6 bases and J lost 6; bases outside the gene matches: 6. This CDR3 region has 15 residues. DNA for the CDR3: TGTGCCATCAGCGGGACAGGGGGCCAGGGTCAGCCCCAGCATTTT. Its translation: CAISGTGGQGQPQHF.

This rearrangement joins TRBV6-1 to TRBJ2-7; tentative D call: TRBD1 (5 bases). This CDR3 comprises 12 residues. Trimming shortened V by 2 bases and J by 7 bases, and 9 bases separated the two germline ends. The V gene's germline CDR1 is MNHNS and CDR2 SASEGT. The CDR3 loop is CASSESGWEQYF. CDR3 sequence (DNA): TGTGCCAGCAGTGAATCAGGGTGGGAGCAGTACTTC.

The rearrangement uses TRBV25-1 and TRBJ1-6; D is perhaps TRBD1 (5 bases). From germline, CDR1 is MGHDK and CDR2 SYGVNS. V was shortened by 1 base and J by 7 bases, with 17 bases between the two germline ends. This CDR3 has 17 amino acids. The CDR3 region has the DNA TGTGCCAGCAGTGAATGGGCCCCGTATGGGGCAAATTCACCCCTCCACTTT. The encoded protein is CASSEWAPYGANSPLHF.

The gene calls are TRBV4-1 and TRBJ2-3, with a weak D call TRBD2 (6 bases). CDR1 is MGHRA and CDR2 is YSYEKL in the germline V gene. Trimming shortened V by 1 base and J by 1 base, and 15 bases separated the two germline ends. The CDR3 spans 17 residues. This CDR3 is CASSQGTAGSGTDTQYF. For the CDR3, the DNA is TGCGCCAGCAGCCAAGGCACGGCGGGGAGTGGCACAGATACGCAGTATTTT.

The chain carries TRBV14 and TRBJ1-1, with D tentatively TRBD1 (5 bases). The CDR3 length is 14 residues. V dropped 3 bases and J dropped 1 base, with 9 bases sitting between them. Germline lookup yields CDR1 SGHDN and CDR2 FVKESK. The CDR3, as DNA: TGTGCCAGCAGCCATAAGGACAAGAACACTGAAGCTTTCTTT. Encoded protein: CASSHKDKNTEAFF. The whole variable domain, filled in from reference TRBV14 and TRBJ1-1, reads EAGVTQFPSHSVIEKGQTVTLRCDPISGHDNLYWYRRVMGKEIKFLLHFVKESKQDESGMPNNRFLAERTGGTYSTLKVQPAELEDSGVYFCASSHKDKNTEAFFGQGTRLTVV.

V and J are TRBV7-3 and TRBJ2-3; TRBD2 might be the D (7 bases). The germline V and J ends were trimmed by 5 bases and 6 bases, with 21 bases remaining between them. Germline loops: CDR1 SGHTA, CDR2 FQGTGA. This CDR3 is built from 16 residues. DNA of the CDR3: TGTGCCAGCAGCCCTAGGGAGGGGGTACAGGGCGATACGCAGTATTTT. Translated, it gives CASSPREGVQGDTQYF. Supplemented by reference TRBV7-3 and TRBJ2-3, the full variable domain reads GAGVSQTPSNKVTEKGKYVELRCDPISGHTALYWYRQSLGQGPEFLIYFQGTGAADDSGLPNDRFFAVRPEGSVSTLKIQRTERGDSAVYLCASSPREGVQGDTQYFGPGTRLTVL.

The gene calls are TRBV12-3 or TRBV12-4 and TRBJ1-1; D remains unclear. The CDR3 runs to 13 residues. Trimming left V 8 bases short and J 2 bases short, with 12 bases between. In nucleotides, the CDR3 is TGTGCCAGCGCCCTCGGGGTCAACACTGAAGCTTTCTTT. Its protein product is CASALGVNTEAFF.

The DNA of the CDR3 is TGTGCCAGTTCTAAGGCGGGGGGCGCGCCTGGGGCCAACGTCCTGACTTTC. It yields the protein CASSKAGGAPGANVLTF. The genes are TRBV19 and TRBJ2-6, with 8 bases fitting TRBD2. Trimming took 8 bases from V and 2 from J; bases not matched to a gene: 11. CDR3 length: 17 amino acids. CDR1 and CDR2 (germline): LNHDA, SQIVND (reference sequence).

The chain joins TRBV19 to TRBJ2-1, with 9 bases matching TRBD1. J lost 8 bases, V lost 5 bases, and 7 bases had no gene match. Per the germline V gene, CDR1 is LNHDA and CDR2 is SQIVND (reference sequence). CDR3 length equals 14 residues. For the CDR3, the DNA is TGTGCCAGTAGTCTAGGACAGGGGTTCGATGAGCAGTTCTTC. It is translated as CASSLGQGFDEQFF.

The rearrangement uses TRBV10-2 and TRBJ1-3; D not certain. The germline V gene encodes CDR1 WSHSY and CDR2 SAAADI. With 1 base removed from V and 4 bases from J, the gap between germline ends came to 8 bases. The CDR3 spans 14 residues. The chain's CDR3 is CASSEFRTGNTIYF. The CDR3 region has the DNA TGCGCCAGCAGTGAGTTCAGAACCGGAAACACCATATATTTT.

The V gene is TRBV19, the J gene TRBJ1-5; D uncertain. This CDR3 has 14 residues. Trimming stripped 6 bases from V and 4 bases from J, with 13 bases between. CDR1 and CDR2 (germline): LNHDA, SQIVND (reference sequence). DNA for the CDR3: TGTGCCAGTAGCACGTCGGGAGGAAATCAGCCCCAGCATTTT. This gives the protein CASSTSGGNQPQHF.

The V call is TRBV5-4, the J call TRBJ2-3; the match to TRBD2 covers 9 bases. Trimming cost V 3 bases and J 4 bases; bases outside gene matches: 12. CDR1 is SGHNT, CDR2 YYREEE, per germline (reference sequence). The CDR3 extends over 17 amino acids. CDR3 protein: CASSSPTGTSSADTQYF. The DNA of the CDR3 is TGTGCCAGCAGCTCCCCGACCGGGACTAGCTCCGCAGATACGCAGTATTTT.

V and J are TRBV7-2 and TRBJ2-5, with D uncertain. This CDR3 is built from 14 residues. The germline V gene encodes CDR1 SGHTA and CDR2 FQGNSA. Trimming took off 5 bases at V and 4 bases at J, with 14 bases between the two ends. CDR3 sequence: CASSQNRGSETQYF. CDR3 DNA: TGTGCCAGCAGCCAAAATAGAGGTTCAGAGACCCAGTACTTC.

The V call is TRBV6-2 or TRBV6-3, the J call TRBJ2-5; possible D gene TRBD1, 5 bases. Trimming shortened V by 0 bases and J by 5 bases, and 16 bases separated the two germline ends. CDR3 length: 16 amino acids. Germline V CDR1 and CDR2: MNHEY, SVGEGT. The CDR3 sequence is CASSYSPRVLLETQYF. CDR3 bases: TGTGCCAGCAGTTACTCCCCCAGGGTTTTATTGGAGACCCAGTACTTC.

The chain has TRBV3-1 (or the pseudogene TRBV3-2) and TRBJ2-3; 12 nucleotides line up with TRBD2. The CDR3 is 15 residues long. Germline V lookup: CDR1 LGHDT, CDR2 YNNKEL (reference sequence). The junction had 1 base not matched to a gene; V was cut back by 2 bases and J by 4 bases. The CDR3 is CASSQSSGGADTQYF. DNA of the CDR3: TGTGCCAGCAGCCAATCTAGCGGGGGGGCAGATACGCAGTATTTT.

The chain has TRBV19 and TRBJ2-3; D possibly corresponds to TRBD2 (6 bases). The germline V gene encodes CDR1 LNHDA and CDR2 SQIVND (reference sequence). Trimming took 3 bases from V and 2 from J, leaving 9 bases between them. The CDR3 spans 14 residues. CDR3 sequence reads: CASSMGLATDTQYF. CDR3 DNA: TGTGCCAGTAGTATGGGACTGGCCACAGATACGCAGTATTTT.

The chain employs TRBV25-1 and TRBJ1-5; the D is unclear. The CDR3 spans 13 residues. The germline V gene has CDR1 MGHDK and CDR2 SYGVNS. V lost 2 bases to trimming and J lost 9 bases, with 11 bases between them. The CDR3: CASSEAGVGPQHF. The CDR3 nucleotides are TGTGCCAGCAGTGAAGCCGGGGTTGGGCCCCAGCATTTT.

This sequence joins TRBV4-1 and TRBJ2-3, with 7 bases that match TRBD1. The length of the CDR3 is 16 residues. CDR1 is MGHRA and CDR2 is YSYEKL in the germline V gene. Trimming cost V 4 bases and J 3 bases; bases outside gene matches: 10. The CDR3 sequence is CASSRREGGLTDTQYF. Here the CDR3 DNA reads TGCGCCAGCAGCCGCCGTGAAGGGGGCTTGACAGATACGCAGTATTTT.

The chain is built from TRBV5-1 and TRBJ2-3; 8 bases line up with TRBD2. CDR1 is SGHRS and CDR2 is YFSETQ in the germline V gene. The CDR3 totals 16 residues. V lost 3 bases and J lost 7; bases outside the gene matches: 13. The CDR3, as DNA: TGCGCCAGCAGCTCCAGCCCGGGACTAGGGACCAATACGCAGTATTTT. Its translation: CASSSSPGLGTNTQYF. The full variable domain, with the rest looked up from reference TRBV5-1 and TRBJ2-3, is KAGVTQTPRYLIKTRGQQVTLSCSPISGHRSVSWYQQTPGQGLQFLFEYFSETQRNKGNFPGRFSGRQFSNSRSEMNVSTLELGDSALYLCASSSSPGLGTNTQYFGPGTRLTVL.

V is TRBV5-1 and J is TRBJ2-2, with 12 bases aligning to TRBD1. Losses at the gene ends were 4 bases for V and 5 bases for J; bases not matched to a gene: 12. The germline V gene encodes CDR1 SGHRS and CDR2 YFSETQ. The CDR3 has 18 residues. Written as DNA, the CDR3 is TGCGCCAGCAGCCGCCATGGGACAGGGGGCGCTGGAACCGGGGAGCTGTTTTTT. Its translation: CASSRHGTGGAGTGELFF.

The V call is TRBV18, the J call TRBJ1-2; maybe TRBD1 (6 bases). The CDR3 contains 15 residues. V was shortened by 3 bases and J by 4 bases, with 15 bases between the two germline ends. Germline CDR1 KGHSH, CDR2 LQKENI. The CDR3 here is CASSPAGGLGYGYTF. The CDR3 region has the DNA TGTGCCAGCTCACCGGCGGGGGGCCTCGGCTATGGCTACACCTTC.

This sequence joins TRBV5-6 and TRBJ1-6; 8 nucleotides agree with TRBD1. Trimming cost V 0 bases and J 7 bases; bases outside gene matches: 3. Germline CDR1 SGHDT, CDR2 YYEEEE. The length of the CDR3 is 15 residues. In DNA, the CDR3 is TGTGCCAGCAGCTTGGGGACAGGGAGAAATTCACCCCTCCACTTT. Residues: CASSLGTGRNSPLHF.

This sequence joins TRBV6-1 and TRBJ1-5, with D unresolved. Looked up from germline, CDR1 is MNHNS and CDR2 is SASEGT. This CDR3 comprises 13 residues. Trimming removed 3 bases from V and 5 bases from J, with 8 bases in between. The CDR3 reads CASSERMDQPQHF. The CDR3 DNA follows: TGTGCCAGCAGTGAGAGAATGGATCAGCCCCAGCATTTT.